This T cell receptor (beta chain) was recorded in a study of vaccination effects on CD4 cells after COVID-19. Across the study: Samples gathered post-vaccine arrived a median of 72 days past the second dose.

A remark on this clone: Its antigen is unknown.

Within the ViraFEST assay, antigen-specific CD4+ T cells underwent expansion with viral peptide pools prior to sequencing. CD4+ T cell isolation took place after 10 days of culture. BNT162b2 vaccine or mRNA-1273 vaccine was given to participants in two doses. TCRdb's copy holds only in-frame clones and misses some; the assay was immunoSEQ multiplex PCR. The sample lists tens of thousands of clones; around 70% were seen once. This specimen consisted of CD4+ T cells from PBMCs cultured with HCoV-NL63 spike peptides, obtained after COVID-19 vaccination. The source of this sequence is a human donor who received a COVID-19 vaccine.

The CDR3 coding sequence is TGCGCCAGCAGCTTGGTGGGACAGGAGTCACCCCTCCACTTT. Translated: CASSLVGQESPLHF. The chain has TRBV5-1 and TRBJ1-6; 8 nucleotides match TRBD1. This CDR3 is built from 14 residues. The V gene's germline CDR1 is SGHRS and CDR2 YFSETQ. J gave up 10 bases and V 0 bases, and 3 bases lay outside the gene matches.